Sequencing of this T cell receptor beta chain was carried out in a study of T cell responses to AZD1222 COVID-19 vaccine. The germline gives CDR1 LGHDT, CDR2 YNNKEL (reference sequence). The junction had 7 bases not matched to a gene; V was cut back by 7 bases and J by 6 bases. CDR3 size: 14 residues. Note on this clone: Its antigen is still unknown.

Study results and limitations: Repertoires were obtained solely post-peak T cell response. Clonal diversity was possibly underestimated, and white British individuals and females predominated among donors.

Some clones are missing from TCRdb's copy, which holds only in-frame ones; the method was immunoSEQ multiplex PCR. This table holds around 100,000 clones, about 90% found once. The chain has TRBV3-1 (or the pseudogene TRBV3-2) and TRBJ2-2; 8 bases are shared with TRBD2. This sample comprised peripheral blood, obtained 28 days after the second AZD1222 dose. The receptor's source is an adult who received the AZD1222 COVID-19 vaccine. CDR3 nucleotides: TGTGCCAGCAAACCGGGGGGGTACCCCGGGGAGCTGTTTTTT. Protein: CASKPGGYPGELFF.